This TCR beta chain was obtained from a study of human T cells and chemical hapten exposure (dated by TCRdb to the early 2020s). Regarding the study in general: For sensitization, 2% DPC in acetone was applied to a 2 cm by 2 cm area of upper inner arm skin. Weekly therapeutic DPC doses were additionally applied to the scalp of patients throughout the approximately 24-week study period. Patch testing on the upper back used Finn chambers containing 0.01% DPC, with scoring done after 6 days according to International Contact Dermatitis Research Group standards. Most of the patients in the cohort were female, and the cohort covered alopecia areata with under or over 50% scalp involvement, alopecia totalis and alopecia universalis. The libraries were sequenced as a pool, and the TCR yield per sample differed mostly because of small variations in library volumes within the pool. The study tracked peripheral blood TCR repertoire changes in vivo during primary and secondary sensitization to the hapten diphenylcyclopropenone (DPC) in alopecia patients. Blood samples were taken from patients before sensitization (week 0) and at 2, 6 and about 24 weeks after DPC sensitization. Approximately 28 alopecia patients provided blood for TCR sequencing at one to four time points (pre-sensitization, 2, 6 and 24 weeks).

The sample's time point, from its label and the paper: patch test 2, 6 weeks after DPC sensitization. Sample treatment or condition, as interpreted from the label and publication: therapeutic diphenylcyclopropenone sensitization with weekly scalp DPC. At each patch-test visit, blood was drawn before the patch test was applied. To be eligible, patients had to be aged 18 to 70, diagnosed with alopecia and judged suitable for DPC therapy, while pregnant patients were excluded. Total RNA was extracted from unfractionated whole blood that had been collected in Tempus Blood RNA tubes. To prepare the library, RACE was applied. The instrument given in TCRdb is NextSeq 500. During library preparation, unique molecular identifiers were attached to individual cDNA molecules so that TCRs could be counted in a quantitative, reproducible way. For every blood RNA sample, sequencing covered both the TCR alpha and TCR beta chains. The source study handled its data this way. A median of roughly 98,000 TCRs per sample was observed, with a range of about 20,000 to 750,000. V, J and CDR3 annotation of the TCR reads was carried out using the Decombinator software suite. For PS versus PT1 abundance plots, all samples were subsampled to the same number of TCRs (28,000). Expanded TCRs were defined as absent before sensitization and observed at least eight times at the 2-week time point. TCRdb trimmed public reads at Q25 via fastp, called clones via MiXCR and kept in-frame beta chains. All rows with the same CDR3 protein become a single entry with the most common DNA and genes. The V and J calls reflect TCRdb's pipeline rather than the authors' work. In all, the sample holds about 81,000 distinct CDR3 sequences, and roughly 10% of those were seen once. In total, the top ten clones hold 2.5% of the sample.

This clonotype was observed many times. What this receptor recognizes is not known. No quality values exist for individual bases; no much larger clone is one base distant. Here is what the overall study found, with its caveats: The number of PT1 expanded TCRs positively correlated with patch test score, significant at thresholds 8, 16 and 32 but not 4. Expanded TCRs formed significantly more large CDR3 similarity clusters than pre-sensitization or healthy control sets, consistent with antigen-driven responses. Alopecia, a presumed autoimmune disease, was present in all patients, so the immune response of the patients might differ from that of healthy individuals. No change with DPC sensitization was found in the number of TCRs above 1 in 1000 frequency, and no evidence of global repertoire structure alterations was found. After repeated subsampling, the strength of the expansion versus patch-test correlation and the threshold at which it became significant changed.

The source material was whole blood, sampled in connection with sensitization to the hapten diphenylcyclopropenone (DPC). This clonotype was obtained from a woman under 40 with alopecia areata. Some clones in this sample may be carry-over from other donors' samples.

The CDR3 protein sequence reads: CASSLRSSEQYF. The nucleotide sequence reads TGTGCCAGCAGCTTGAGGTCATCCGAGCAGTACTTC. The rearranged chain carries TRBV7-9 and TRBJ2-7, with the identity of the D gene unclear. The V end loses 3 bases and the J end loses 6 bases, and a stretch of 9 bases separates them. CDR1 and CDR2 are read off the germline V gene (reference sequence) as SEHNR and FQNEAQ. The CDR3, cysteine through phenylalanine, is 12 amino acids long. CDR3 DNA only is kept here, 36 bases in frame from base 1.